This TCR beta chain was identified during a study of cytomegalovirus exposure and HLA in healthy donors. Germline values: CDR1 SGHTA, CDR2 FQGNSA. Between the trimmed V and J ends, which lost 0 bases and 2 bases, there was a span of 10 bases. The CDR3 contains 15 residues. Whole-study findings and limits: Rarity marked most TCR sequences, yet some public TCRs occurred in many donors. An analysis that was carried out later associated fewer than 20,000 TCR beta sequences with HLA alleles at 0.05 false discovery rate. Researchers catalogued approximately 170 TCR beta chains as cytomegalovirus-associated.

Researchers ran the PCR with 60 Vbeta and 13 Jbeta primers. Authors' methods: An analysis performed later counted roughly 80 million unique TCR beta chains (approximately 11 million of them shared). Some clones are missing from TCRdb's copy, which holds only in-frame ones; the method was immunoSEQ multiplex PCR. Clone size and the V and J calls come from that table; the DNA yielded D and trimming. The repertoire has 99,000 or so clones, roughly three quarters of them found once; the top ten carry approximately 3%. Concerning this clone itself: No antigen is known for it. Other DNA sequences in this specimen translate into the identical CDR3.

This clonotype originated in a man aged 30 to 39 in good health and CMV-seronegative. Sequenced: PBMCs. This chain links TRBV7-2 with TRBJ1-2; D perhaps matches TRBD1 (6 bases). This CDR3 reads CASSLAGTGNYGYTF. CDR3 coding DNA: TGTGCCAGCAGCTTAGCGGGCACAGGGAACTATGGCTACACCTTC. Supplemented by reference TRBV7-2 and TRBJ1-2, the full variable domain reads GAGVSQSPSNKVTEKGKDVELRCDPISGHTALYWYRQSLGQGLEFLIYFQGNSAPDKSGLPSDRFSAERTGGSVSTLTIQRTQQEDSAVYLCASSLAGTGNYGYTFGSGTRLTVV.